This T cell receptor (beta chain) was retrieved from a study of cytomegalovirus exposure and HLA in healthy donors. The PCR had 60 Vbeta and 13 Jbeta primers. The protocol was immunoSEQ multiplex PCR, while the TCRdb copy is restricted to in-frame clones and leaves out a portion. The repertoire holds roughly 150,000 clones, more than 60% seen once, with around 7% in the top ten. Findings of the study overall: Cytomegalovirus status was reportedly diagnosed by the classifier with high specificity and sensitivity.

CDR3 size: 11 residues. CDR1 and CDR2 (germline): MGHDK, SYGVNS. V lost 6 bases to trimming and J lost 10 bases, with 10 bases between them. Sampled while nominally healthy, donors likely had unrecorded immune exposures. To note about this clone: The antigen remains undetermined.

The TCR was taken from a middle-aged woman in good health and CMV-seropositive. Sample: PBMCs. This chain joins TRBV25-1 and TRBJ2-1; D may be TRBD2 (6 bases). The CDR3: CASRGGTEQFF. The DNA for the CDR3 is TGTGCCAGCAGGGGCGGGACCGAGCAGTTCTTC.